The present T cell receptor (beta chain) was sequenced within a study of blood T cell repertoires in COVID-19 (dated by TCRdb to the early 2020s). Regarding the study in general: The collaborator samples originated in the United States, Italy and Spain and spanned the acute and convalescent phases of COVID-19. The samples were drawn from two sources: the first 160 participants of the ongoing ImmuneRACE study, and 1,254 subjects contributed by 6 global collaborators. Deeply sampled blood TCRbeta repertoires from subjects exposed to, actively infected with, or recovered from COVID-19 were included in the dataset. Nearly every sample came with metadata listing a de-identified subject ID, COVID-19 status, age in years and sex. The repertoires were made available in a free public database intended to serve as a resource for research on the immune response to SARS-CoV-2. The material from the prospective study consisted of cDNA or gDNA derived from T cells, B-cell-depleted T cells, or PBMCs. HLA class I and class II types, where available, came from metadata supplied by the sample provider rather than from assay-based typing. The paper's findings and limits, for the study overall: The amount of clinical and demographic metadata varied by source and participant and was provided uncurated.

Worth noting for this clone: What this receptor recognizes is not known. No quality values exist for individual bases; no much larger clone is one base distant.

The germline V gene specifies SNHLY as CDR1 and FYNNEI as CDR2. A distance of 10 bases separates the germline ends of V and J, which lose 2 bases and 2 bases respectively. The CDR3 has 16 amino acids, counting the end cysteine and phenylalanine. Just the 48-base CDR3 DNA is kept, in frame starting at base 1. The immunoSEQ Assay, a bias-controlled multiplex PCR, was used to amplify TCRbeta CDR3 regions from genomic DNA. The original pipeline was this. The number of nucleated cells in each sample was estimated from the amplification of reference gene primers within the assay. To quantify the absolute abundance of each unique TCRbeta CDR3 rearrangement, sequence reads were collapsed and filtered. For each sample, productive Simpson clonality was calculated as the square root of Simpson's diversity index across productive rearrangements. Entries here come from immuneACCESS through TCRdb and include only in-frame sequences with V and J called. Some clones fail to appear in such tables; in the studies checked, an unresolved V gene covers under half of the shortfall, and the cause of the remainder is unknown. V and J calls and clone size come straight from that table; D and trimming were deduced from the DNA. Here the sample has 270,000 or so clones; approximately 83% occur a single time. The top ten clones comprise approximately 9% of the sample.

Another Seattle source contributed samples from volunteer blood donors who had recovered from COVID-19. Collaborating institutions collected whole blood in K2EDTA tubes following their own protocols. For TCRbeta analysis, collaborators shipped samples in one of three forms: frozen whole blood, isolated PBMCs, or DNA extracted from either of those sample types. Sequencing input: peripheral blood. The chain was built from TRBV2 and TRBJ2-6, with a weak D call of TRBD1 (5 bases match). This receptor was obtained from a woman aged 45 to 65 who had recovered from COVID-19. CDR3 sequence: CASSEQGLAGANVLTF. The DNA sequence reads TGTGCCAGCAGTGAACAGGGTTTGGCTGGGGCCAACGTCCTGACTTTC.